This paragraph reports one TCR beta chain. The antigen remains undetermined. cDNA serving as the sequencing template came from extracted, reverse transcribed RNA. TCRdb keeps only in-frame clones here, not all; method: immunoSEQ multiplex PCR. This repertoire shows roughly 100,000 clones, 70% to 90% found once; its top ten account for 11%. This CDR3 has 16 amino acids. Germline-derived CDR1 and CDR2 are LGHNA and YNFKEQ. The V gene end was trimmed by 6 bases and the J gene end by 5 bases; junction bases not matched to a gene: 10. Treatment meaning: oral pan-JAK inhibitor, 5-10 mg twice daily. This sample was included in a study of CD8+ T cells in alopecia areata. General observations from the study: The study found TCR sharing across patients less clear than in mice, possibly for HLA reasons.

V and J are TRBV4-2 and TRBJ2-2, with TRBD2 matching 9 bases. The receptor was isolated from a human donor with alopecia areata. The starting material was CD8+ T cells sorted from blood, obtained at approximately week 30, from a patient treated with tofacitinib. CDR3 in amino acids: CASSSLTLAGTGELFF. The CDR3 DNA is TGTGCCAGCAGTTCTCTAACCCTAGCGGGGACCGGGGAGCTGTTTTTT.